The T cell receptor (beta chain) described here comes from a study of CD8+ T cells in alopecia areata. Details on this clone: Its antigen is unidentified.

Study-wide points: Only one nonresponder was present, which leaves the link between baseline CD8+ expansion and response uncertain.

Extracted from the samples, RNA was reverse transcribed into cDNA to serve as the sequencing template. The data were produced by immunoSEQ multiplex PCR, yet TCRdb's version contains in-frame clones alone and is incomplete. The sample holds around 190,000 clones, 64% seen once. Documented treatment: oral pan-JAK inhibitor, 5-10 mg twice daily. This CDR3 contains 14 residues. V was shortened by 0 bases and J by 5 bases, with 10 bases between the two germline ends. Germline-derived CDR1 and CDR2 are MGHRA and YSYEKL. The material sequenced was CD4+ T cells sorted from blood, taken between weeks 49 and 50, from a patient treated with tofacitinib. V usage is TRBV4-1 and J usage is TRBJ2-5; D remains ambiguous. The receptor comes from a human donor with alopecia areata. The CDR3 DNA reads TGCGCCAGCAGCCAAGACCTATACCCGGAGACCCAGTACTTC. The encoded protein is CASSQDLYPETQYF.